Presented here are 9 T cell receptor beta chains from one specimen sequenced in a study of cytomegalovirus exposure and HLA in healthy donors. Primers for the PCR totalled 60 Vbeta and 13 Jbeta. Libraries were prepared by immunoSEQ multiplex PCR; TCRdb keeps only in-frame clonotypes and omits some of them. The table lists about 200,000 clones. What was sequenced was PBMCs. All receptors derive from a girl aged 2 to 10 in good health and CMV-seropositive.

The J gene is TRBJ2-1, the V gene TRBV5-1; 8 positions agree with TRBD2. The V gene's germline CDR1 is SGHRS and CDR2 YFSETQ. After removal of 5 bases from V and 6 bases from J, the junction contained 4 bases not matched to a gene. The CDR3 contains 13 residues. CDR3 residues: CASRREVINEQFF. In nucleotides, the CDR3 is TGCGCCAGCAGGCGGGAGGTAATCAATGAGCAGTTCTTC. Complete variable domain (other parts from reference TRBV5-1 and TRBJ2-1): KAGVTQTPRYLIKTRGQQVTLSCSPISGHRSVSWYQQTPGQGLQFLFEYFSETQRNKGNFPGRFSGRQFSNSRSEMNVSTLELGDSALYLCASRREVINEQFFGPGTRLTVL.

The chain is built from TRBV5-4 and TRBJ2-7; 8 nucleotides line up with TRBD1. V lost 4 bases to trimming and J lost 2 bases; unmatched junction nucleotides: 14. The germline V gene has CDR1 SGHNT and CDR2 YYREEE (reference sequence). CDR3 length equals 17 residues. As DNA, the CDR3 is TGTGCCAGCAGCCTGGGTGGGGTAGGACAGGGAACCTACGAGCAGTACTTC. Protein sequence: CASSLGGVGQGTYEQYF.

The gene calls are TRBV6-5 and TRBJ1-1; D is perhaps TRBD1 (5 bases). CDR1 and CDR2 (germline): MNHEY, SVGAGI. Deletions cut 8 bases from V and 6 bases from J, with 16 bases between. CDR3 length: 13 residues. Here the CDR3 reads CASGRGQSAEAFF. The CDR3 coding sequence is TGTGCCAGCGGGCGGGGCCAGAGCGCTGAAGCTTTCTTT.

The rearrangement joins TRBV10-3 to TRBJ2-2, with 14 nucleotides matching TRBD2. CDR1 is ENHRY, CDR2 SYGVKD, per germline. This CDR3 has 17 residues. The V segment lost 10 bases and the J segment 2 bases; nucleotides outside the gene matches: 9. The CDR3 DNA reads as TGTGCCACTGCCGGGACTAGCGGGAGACTTAACACCGGGGAGCTGTTTTTT. It yields the protein CATAGTSGRLNTGELFF.

This chain uses TRBV4-1 with TRBJ1-1, with 11 bases identical to TRBD1. Germline CDR1 MGHRA, CDR2 YSYEKL. CDR3 size: 16 residues. The trim removed 3 bases at V and 5 bases at J, leaving 8 bases unmatched. The DNA for the CDR3 is TGCGCCAGCAGCCATACTCTGGGACAGGGGGAGACTGAAGCTTTCTTT. It encodes CASSHTLGQGETEAFF.

This chain uses TRBV5-4 with TRBJ1-2; D might be TRBD1 (5 bases). The length of the CDR3 is 15 residues. Trimming stripped 3 bases from V and 4 bases from J, with 16 bases between. Germline V gives CDR1 SGHNT, CDR2 YYREEE (reference sequence). CDR3 bases: TGTGCCAGCAGCTCTAGAACCGGGGGTAGCTATGGCTACACCTTC. Its translation is CASSSRTGGSYGYTF.

The V call is TRBV4-1, the J call TRBJ1-5; D is ambiguous. This CDR3 has 15 amino acids. Per germline, CDR1 MGHRA and CDR2 YSYEKL. Between the trimmed V and J ends, which lost 0 bases and 3 bases, there was a span of 9 bases. The CDR3 here is CASSQDPGNNQPQHF. CDR3 coding DNA: TGCGCCAGCAGCCAAGACCCCGGGAACAATCAGCCCCAGCATTTT.

V gene TRBV5-8 combines with J gene TRBJ1-6; 8 nucleotides agree with TRBD1. There are 16 residues in the CDR3. V was pared by 6 bases and J by 6 bases, with 11 bases of the junction left unmatched. In germline, CDR1 is SGHTS, CDR2 YDEGEE. The CDR3 DNA is TGTGCCAGCATCTTTATGCCCGGACAGGGTAATTCACCCCTCCACTTT. Its translation: CASIFMPGQGNSPLHF. The full variable domain, completed using reference TRBV5-8 and TRBJ1-6, is EAGVTQSPTHLIKTRGQQATLRCSPISGHTSVYWYQQALGLGLQFLLWYDEGEERNRGNFPPRFSGRQFPNYSSELNVNALELEDSALYLCASIFMPGQGNSPLHFGNGTRLTVT.

V gene TRBV4-1 combines with J gene TRBJ2-1; 10 nucleotides match TRBD2. Germline lookup yields CDR1 MGHRA and CDR2 YSYEKL. Losses at the gene ends were 6 bases for V and 5 bases for J; bases not matched to a gene: 4. The CDR3 runs to 14 residues. The CDR3 region is CASRIAGGDNEQFF. CDR3 sequence (DNA): TGCGCCAGCAGGATAGCGGGAGGAGACAATGAGCAGTTCTTC.